This T cell receptor (beta chain) is drawn from a study of T cells expressing NK-cell markers. Study context: The authors derived TCR beta repertoires from sorted CD3+CD56+NKG2C+, CD3+CD56+NKG2C- and CD3+CD56-NKG2C+ T cells. Eight donors were sequenced, of whom seven were HCMV-seropositive, while the remaining one was HCMV-seronegative.

TCRdb re-called the 5' RACE reads and catalogs CDR3 proteins one per entry, DNA excluded. With 550,000 to 600,000 distinct CDR3 sequences in the sample, the ten largest clones hold approximately 3.6%. Germline loops: CDR1 SEHNR, CDR2 FQNEAQ (reference sequence). The CDR3 runs 17 residues. This TCR was recovered from a man between 18 and 35 years old in good health. Sequencing input: blood T cells: a sorted CD56 or NKG2C T cell subset, CD4+ or CD8+ T cells, or bulk PBMC T cells (not recorded which). The gene calls are TRBV7-9 and TRBJ1-5; TCRdb indicates TRBD1, and absent DNA this call remains unverified. CDR3 in amino acids: CASSLAVGQTSNQPQHF.